This T cell receptor (beta chain) was captured by sequencing in a study of T cells in Graves' hyperthyroidism and ophthalmopathy. Study-level background: Peripheral blood was collected at initial diagnosis, before any treatment.

Study results and caveats: Clonotypes that were expanded in thyroid above 0.001 mostly appeared in blood too.

This clonotype was found many times. Antigen unknown. Researchers took RNA transcripts and amplified the TCR beta CDR3 regions from them. Using the HTBI primer set, a first-round RT-PCR was run on the TCR CDR3. Via MiXCR, TCRdb re-called the multiplex PCR reads, giving one row per CDR3 protein. The sample holds 380,000 or so distinct CDR3 sequences, about 19% seen once. About 10 ml of fresh peripheral blood supplied the PBMCs. CDR1 is LGHNT and CDR2 is FRNRAP in the germline V gene. V shed 8 bases and J shed 9 bases, with 14 bases lying between them. The CDR3 spans 12 residues. The source material was blood. The chain uses TRBV12-5 and TRBJ1-5, with unresolved D. The TCR comes from a woman aged 18-29 years with Graves' hyperthyroidism. The CDR3 bases are TGTGCTAGTATGTGGGGAACGGGGCCCCAGCATTTT. This encodes CASMWGTGPQHF.